The 30 T cell receptor beta chains presented below share a single source sample, sequenced in a study of OX40 agonist ivuxolimab in advanced cancers. Profiled with immunoSEQ multiplex PCR; TCRdb holds only in-frame clones, not every one. The data contain around 81,000 clones, approximately 90% of them singletons. The starting material was CD4+ or CD8+ T cells sorted from blood, obtained in a trial of the OX40 agonist ivuxolimab. These receptors were taken from an adult with an advanced solid tumor such as melanoma, head and neck, liver or kidney cancer.

The chain combines TRBV19 with TRBJ2-2, with 7 bases lining up with TRBD2. V shed 6 bases and J 7 bases; nucleotides not matched to a gene: 14. CDR3 length: 16 amino acids. Germline V gene sequence: CDR1 LNHDA, CDR2 SQIVND (reference sequence). CDR3 nucleotides: TGTGCCAGTAGATCGGAGAAGGGAGGGCTTGGCGGGGAGCTGTTTTTT. Protein product: CASRSEKGGLGGELFF. The complete variable domain, with remaining parts taken from reference TRBV19 and TRBJ2-2, reads DGGITQSPKYLFRKEGQNVTLSCEQNLNHDAMYWYRQDPGQGLRLIYYSQIVNDFQKGDIAEGYSVSREKKESFPLTVTSAQKNPTAFYLCASRSEKGGLGGELFFGEGSRLTVL.

The genes are TRBV7-2 and TRBJ1-5, with D possibly TRBD1 on 6 matching bases. Deletions cut 6 bases from V and 4 bases from J, with 16 bases between. The CDR3 loop spans 15 amino acids. Germline V gives CDR1 SGHTA, CDR2 FQGNSA. CDR3 DNA: TGTGCCAGCAGTTCGGGGGGCTCGCGAAATCAGCCCCAGCATTTT. Translation: CASSSGGSRNQPQHF.

V usage is TRBV5-1 and J usage is TRBJ1-5; D remains ambiguous. Looked up from germline, CDR1 is SGHRS and CDR2 is YFSETQ. Deletions cut 5 bases from V and 10 bases from J, with 16 bases between. This CDR3 is 13 amino acids long. CDR3 loop: CASRIQTDGPQHF. DNA of the CDR3: TGCGCCAGCAGGATACAGACGGACGGTCCCCAGCATTTT.

The DNA for the CDR3 is TGCGCCAGCAGCCAAGGTCCTAGCGGCCTCACAGATACGCAGTATTTT. It yields the protein CASSQGPSGLTDTQYF. The chain recombines TRBV4-3 with TRBJ2-3; 7 nucleotides match TRBD2. The CDR3 runs 16 residues. Looked up from germline, CDR1 is LGHNA and CDR2 is YSLEER. Trimming at V came to 1 base and at J to 2 bases, leaving 6 bases not matched to a gene.

The CDR3 loop reads CASSVVQGKAFF. The CDR3 region has the DNA TGTGCCAGCAGCGTTGTTCAGGGAAAAGCTTTCTTT. The chain joins TRBV7-6 to TRBJ1-1; the D gene is possibly TRBD1 (5 bases). Germline CDR1 reads SGHVS; CDR2 reads FNYEAQ. This CDR3 is built from 12 residues. Trimming took off 5 bases at V and 9 bases at J, with 13 bases between the two ends.

The chain links TRBV7-9 to TRBJ2-3; a weak D match, TRBD1 (6 bases). Germline V gene sequence: CDR1 SEHNR, CDR2 FQNEAQ (reference sequence). The CDR3 consists of 14 residues. V gave up 1 base and J gave up 3 bases, with 8 bases separating them. Here the CDR3 reads CASSLGGTTDTQYF. The CDR3 DNA sequence: TGTGCCAGCAGCTTAGGGGGGACAACAGATACGCAGTATTTT.

This chain uses TRBV10-3 with TRBJ2-7; TRBD2 might be the D (5 bases). CDR1 is ENHRY and CDR2 is SYGVKD in the germline V gene. The CDR3 runs 13 residues. Trimming removed 5 bases at V and 2 bases at J, with 10 bases between. The CDR3 protein is CAISSGPTYEQYF. The DNA for the CDR3 is TGTGCCATCAGTAGCGGTCCTACCTACGAGCAGTACTTC.

The rearrangement links TRBV2 to TRBJ1-5; tentative D call: TRBD1 (5 bases). Looked up from germline, CDR1 is SNHLY and CDR2 is FYNNEI. The CDR3 consists of 14 residues. Trimming pared 4 bases from V and 5 bases from J, leaving 12 bases between. CDR3 bases: TGTGCCAGCAGTGTACGGCAGACAGATCAGCCCCAGCATTTT. It specifies CASSVRQTDQPQHF.

The chain joins TRBV27 to TRBJ1-2; no clear D. Deletions cut 3 bases from V and 1 base from J, with 9 bases between. The germline CDR1 and CDR2 sequences are MNHEY and SMNVEV (reference sequence). The CDR3 consists of 14 residues. The CDR3 nucleotides read TGTGCCAGCAGTTTCAGAGGGAGTAACTATGGCTACACCTTC. Protein product: CASSFRGSNYGYTF.

This clone has a single count. The chain joins TRBV5-1 to TRBJ2-3, with 13 bases aligning to TRBD2. The V segment lost 4 bases and the J segment 7 bases; nucleotides outside the gene matches: 6. The CDR3 spans 15 residues. In germline, CDR1 is SGHRS, CDR2 YFSETQ. This CDR3 is CASSSDGTSGNTQYF. In DNA form, the CDR3 reads TGCGCCAGCAGCAGTGACGGGACTAGCGGGAATACGCAGTATTTT. Combining the CDR3 with reference TRBV5-1 and TRBJ2-3 gives the whole variable domain KAGVTQTPRYLIKTRGQQVTLSCSPISGHRSVSWYQQTPGQGLQFLFEYFSETQRNKGNFPGRFSGRQFSNSRSEMNVSTLELGDSALYLCASSSDGTSGNTQYFGPGTRLTVL.

This clone was seen a single time. V is TRBV4-1 and J is TRBJ2-1; tentatively, D is TRBD2 (6 bases). V lost 3 bases to trimming and J lost 5 bases, with 17 bases between them. CDR3 length equals 16 residues. Per the germline V gene, CDR1 is MGHRA and CDR2 is YSYEKL. Here the CDR3 DNA reads TGCGCCAGCAGCCAGGTGGGACCGCGGGGCAACAATGAGCAGTTCTTC. Its protein is CASSQVGPRGNNEQFF.

This sequence joins TRBV27 and TRBJ2-1; 15 bases match TRBD2. The ends lost 5 bases at V and 8 bases at J; junction bases unmatched: 1. Per germline, CDR1 MNHEY and CDR2 SMNVEV (reference sequence). There are 14 residues in the CDR3. The CDR3 nucleotides are TGTGCCAGCAGTGGACTAGCGGGAGGGTATGAGCAGTTCTTC. Amino acids: CASSGLAGGYEQFF.

This clone was seen a handful of times. The rearrangement links TRBV6-1 to TRBJ1-1; perhaps TRBD1 as D (6 bases). Trimming removed 7 bases at V and 1 base at J, with 16 bases between. The length of the CDR3 is 15 residues. Per the germline V gene, CDR1 is MNHNS and CDR2 is SASEGT. The CDR3 DNA sequence: TGTGCCAGCACTGTAACTACAGGGACGAACACTGAAGCTTTCTTT. Translation: CASTVTTGTNTEAFF.

V is TRBV11-3 and J is TRBJ2-7, with 9 bases fitting TRBD1. CDR1 is SGHNT, CDR2 YENEEA, per germline. The CDR3 runs 14 residues. V lost 5 bases and J lost 3; bases outside the gene matches: 5. CDR3 amino acids: CASSPKTGGYEQYF. The DNA of the CDR3 is TGTGCCAGCAGCCCTAAGACAGGGGGCTACGAGCAGTACTTC. Looking up the rest from reference TRBV11-3 and TRBJ2-7 gives the full variable domain: EAGVVQSPRYKIIEKKQPVAFWCNPISGHNTLYWYLQNLGQGPELLIRYENEEAVDDSQLPKDRFSAERLKGVDSTLKIQPAELGDSAVYLCASSPKTGGYEQYFGPGTRLTVT.

The rearrangement uses TRBV5-5 and TRBJ2-5, with D possibly being TRBD1 (6 bases). The germline CDR1 and CDR2 sequences are SGHKS and YYEKEE (reference sequence). With 3 bases removed from V and 1 base from J, the gap between germline ends came to 16 bases. This CDR3 has 16 amino acids. CDR3 coding DNA: TGTGCCAGCAGCTCCCCTTGGGGCAGGGGCCAAGAGACCCAGTACTTC. It is translated as CASSSPWGRGQETQYF.

The chain has TRBV7-2 and TRBJ1-1; D uncertain. The ends were cut back, 2 bases at V and 1 base at J, with 5 bases in the middle. The CDR3 totals 13 residues. Germline V gene sequence: CDR1 SGHTA, CDR2 FQGNSA. Written as DNA, the CDR3 is TGTGCCAGCAGCTTAAAGAGGAACACTGAAGCTTTCTTT. Protein: CASSLKRNTEAFF.

The J gene is TRBJ2-7, the V gene TRBV7-9, with D perhaps given as TRBD1 or TRBD2 (5 bases each). The V and J ends lost 2 bases and 2 bases respectively, with 10 bases between them. The CDR3 consists of 14 residues. Germline V lookup: CDR1 SEHNR, CDR2 FQNEAQ (reference sequence). In DNA, the CDR3 is TGTGCCAGCAGCTTATGGGGGAGAACCTACGAGCAGTACTTC. Translated, it gives CASSLWGRTYEQYF.

The chain couples TRBV11-1 to TRBJ2-1; 10 bases fit TRBD1. V trimming: 5 bases; J trimming: 4 bases; junction bases outside the gene matches: 8. Germline lookup yields CDR1 SGHAT and CDR2 FQDESV (reference sequence). The CDR3 extends over 16 amino acids. The CDR3 DNA is TGTGCCAGCAGCCCTCGTGTGGACAGGGGGTACAATGAGCAGTTCTTC. Encoded protein: CASSPRVDRGYNEQFF. The full variable domain, its missing parts supplied by reference TRBV11-1 and TRBJ2-1, is EAEVAQSPRYKITEKSQAVAFWCDPISGHATLYWYRQILGQGPELLVQFQDESVVDDSQLPKDRFSAERLKGVDSTLKIQPAELGDSAMYLCASSPRVDRGYNEQFFGPGTRLTVL.

The CDR3 loop reads CASSRGTSGAETQYF. Written as DNA, the CDR3 is TGTGCCAGCAGTAGGGGGACTAGCGGGGCTGAGACCCAGTACTTC. The chain combines TRBV7-2 with TRBJ2-5, with TRBD2 matching over 13 bases. This CDR3 comprises 15 residues. Germline CDR1 is SGHTA and CDR2 is FQGNSA. Trimming cost V 6 bases and J 5 bases; bases outside gene matches: 6.

The chain carries TRBV9 and TRBJ1-4; 7 nucleotides match TRBD1. This CDR3 has 14 residues. Trimming at V came to 3 bases and at J to 11 bases, leaving 10 bases not matched to a gene. Germline V CDR1 and CDR2: SGDLS, YYNGEE. The CDR3 nucleotides read TGTGCCAGCAGCGCCTCAGGGGGGAGCGTGAAACTGTTTTTT. This translates into CASSASGGSVKLFF.

This chain connects TRBV30 to TRBJ1-2; TRBD1 might be the D (6 bases). CDR1 is GTSNPN, CDR2 SVGIG, per germline (reference sequence). This CDR3 contains 13 residues. Trimming took 3 bases from V and 8 from J, leaving 16 bases between them. The CDR3 protein is CAWRKQGSSGYTF. The CDR3 DNA follows: TGTGCCTGGAGAAAACAGGGCTCTAGCGGCTACACCTTC.

The chain carries TRBV2 and TRBJ2-5; 9 bases line up with TRBD1. V shed 8 bases and J 5 bases; nucleotides not matched to a gene: 6. Germline lookup yields CDR1 SNHLY and CDR2 FYNNEI. The CDR3 covers 13 residues. CDR3 nucleotide sequence: TGTGCCAGCGGGGGACAGGGCGGGGAGACCCAGTACTTC. Its translation is CASGGQGGETQYF.

The J gene is TRBJ2-1, the V gene TRBV11-2, with D perhaps matching TRBD1 or TRBD2 (5 bases each). The CDR3 length is 16 residues. The germline V gene encodes CDR1 SGHAT and CDR2 FQNNGV. V lost 3 bases and J 4 bases, leaving 16 bases between the germline ends. This chain's CDR3 is CASSLRDPRPYNEQFF. Written as DNA, the CDR3 is TGTGCCAGCAGCTTGAGGGACCCGCGGCCGTACAATGAGCAGTTCTTC.

The genes are TRBV7-3 and TRBJ1-1, with a tentative D call TRBD1 (6 bases). Germline CDR1 reads SGHTA; CDR2 reads FQGTGA. This CDR3 is built from 13 residues. Trimming removed 1 base at V and 10 bases at J, with 13 bases between. CDR3 DNA sequence: TGTGCCAGCAGCTTAAACCGGGGGCGCGTAGCTTTCTTT. This translates into CASSLNRGRVAFF.

This CDR3 is CASRGQGNQPQHF. The CDR3 DNA is TGTGCCAGTAGGGGACAGGGCAATCAGCCCCAGCATTTT. The chain links TRBV6-6 to TRBJ1-5, with TRBD1 identical over 8 bases. Unmatched junction bases numbered 3, after V lost 9 bases and J lost 2 bases. This CDR3 spans 13 amino acids. In germline, CDR1 is MNHNY, CDR2 SVGAGI (reference sequence).

In nucleotides, the CDR3 is TGTGCCGACCCATCAGTCTCCTACGAGCAGTACTTC. Translation: CADPSVSYEQYF. The chain couples TRBV6-6 to TRBJ2-7; D is undetermined. The V and J ends lost 11 bases and 0 bases respectively, with 11 bases between them. The CDR3 totals 12 residues. Germline V CDR1 and CDR2: MNHNY, SVGAGI (reference sequence).

This chain joins TRBV5-1 and TRBJ1-2; 8 positions agree with TRBD1. From germline, CDR1 is SGHRS and CDR2 YFSETQ. The CDR3 loop spans 16 amino acids. Trimming took 0 bases from V and 4 from J; bases not matched to a gene: 8. As DNA, the CDR3 is TGCGCCAGCAGCTTGGGCCTAACAGACAGGGGCTATGGCTACACCTTC. Its translation: CASSLGLTDRGYGYTF.

The rearrangement joins TRBV28 to TRBJ2-2; no clear D. There are 12 residues in the CDR3. Trimming left V 6 bases short and J 7 bases short, with 9 bases between. Germline CDR1 and CDR2: MDHEN and SYDVKM. DNA for the CDR3: TGTGCCAGCAGCCCTAGTATCGGGGAGCTGTTTTTT. Its protein product is CASSPSIGELFF.

The gene calls are TRBV5-6 and TRBJ2-3, with D uncertain. This CDR3 comprises 13 residues. Germline V gene data show CDR1 as SGHDT and CDR2 as YYEEEE. The germline V and J ends were trimmed by 0 bases and 0 bases, with 2 bases remaining between them. This CDR3 reads CASSLESTDTQYF. Written as DNA, the CDR3 is TGTGCCAGCAGCTTGGAGAGCACAGATACGCAGTATTTT.

This rearrangement joins TRBV15 to TRBJ2-3; 12 bases map to TRBD2. Germline trimming cut 4 bases from V and 14 bases from J; bases unmatched to any gene: 16. The germline V gene has CDR1 LNHNV and CDR2 YYDKDF (reference sequence). This CDR3 is built from 16 residues. The CDR3 nucleotides are TGTGCCACCAGCACAGAGGTTGGGCTAGCGGGAGGGCCTAGGTATTTT. Protein: CATSTEVGLAGGPRYF.